This T cell receptor (beta chain) emerged from a study of T cell responses to AZD1222 COVID-19 vaccine. Study results and caveats: There were vaccine-associated CD4 TCRs across spike, dominant at 160-218 and 743-854.

On this clone: Antigen specificity is unknown.

The CDR3 has 13 residues. The V segment lost 8 bases and the J segment 8 bases; nucleotides outside the gene matches: 11. Germline CDR1 MNHEY, CDR2 SMNVEV (reference sequence). Here immunoSEQ multiplex PCR was the method, and the copy in TCRdb shows in-frame clones only, minus some. The table lists over 100,000 clones, approximately 90% of them singletons. The chain employs TRBV27 and TRBJ1-2, with TRBD1 matching 7 bases. The sequenced sample was peripheral blood, obtained on day 0 of AZD1222 vaccination. The TCR was taken from an adult in good health. The CDR3 protein is CASSGGGDWGYTF. CDR3 DNA: TGTGCCAGCTCAGGGGGGGGTGACTGGGGCTACACCTTC.